What follows describes a single T cell receptor (beta chain). The antigen is unknown. The data originate from a study of T cell responses to AZD1222 COVID-19 vaccine. Trimming cost V 3 bases and J 10 bases, with 19 bases left between them. The CDR3 consists of 15 residues. In germline, CDR1 is SGHTA, CDR2 FQGTGA. Broader study findings: The sample set comprised mostly white British donors with more females, and clonal diversity was possibly underestimated. Repertoires were sampled only after the peak T cell response. With two AZD1222 doses given, Spike-specific TCR breadth and depth both rose.

Here immunoSEQ multiplex PCR was the method, and the copy in TCRdb shows in-frame clones only, minus some. The profile shows nearly 110,000 clones, around 89% of them singletons. The chain has TRBV7-3 and TRBJ2-1, with unresolved D. The clonotype was recovered from an adult in good health. The material sequenced was peripheral blood, taken on day 0 of AZD1222 vaccination. The CDR3 is CASSFSPGPGTEQFF. The CDR3 DNA is TGTGCCAGCAGCTTTTCACCGGGCCCCGGAACGGAGCAGTTCTTC.